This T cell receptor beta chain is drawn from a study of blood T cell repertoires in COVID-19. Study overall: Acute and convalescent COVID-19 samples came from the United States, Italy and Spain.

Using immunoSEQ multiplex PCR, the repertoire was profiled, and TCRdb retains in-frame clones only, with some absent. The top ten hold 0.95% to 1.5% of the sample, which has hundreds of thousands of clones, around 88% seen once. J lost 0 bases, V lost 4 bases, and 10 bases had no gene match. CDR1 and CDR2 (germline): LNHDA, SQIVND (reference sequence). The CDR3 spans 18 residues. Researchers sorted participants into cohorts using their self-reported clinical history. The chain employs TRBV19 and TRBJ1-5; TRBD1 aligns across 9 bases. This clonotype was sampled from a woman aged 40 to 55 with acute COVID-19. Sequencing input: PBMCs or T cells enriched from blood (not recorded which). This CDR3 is CASSRQRTGGYSNQPQHF. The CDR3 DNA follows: TGTGCCAGTAGTAGGCAGAGAACAGGGGGCTATAGCAATCAGCCCCAGCATTTT.